The T cell receptor beta chain under discussion was sequenced for a study of T cell repertoires in cytomegalovirus infection. For the study at large: Selection of CMV epitopes for the study included recently identified HLA-C-restricted and well-studied HLA-B-restricted ones. Matching HLA type, along with CMV infection, was indicated by public TCR beta signatures.

V gave up 5 bases and J gave up 8 bases, with 19 bases separating them. CDR3 size: 16 residues. CDR1 is MNHNY and CDR2 is SVGAGI in the germline V gene (reference sequence). Study-wide findings and caveats: Dominant in the ex vivo response were TCR beta clonotypes restricted by HLA-C and specific for CMV. The study identified carriers of CMV plus the relevant HLA from cumulative public TCR beta family frequency.

TCRdb redid the calling of the reads with MiXCR, one entry per CDR3 protein. Of tens of thousands of distinct CDR3 sequences in the sample, roughly 39% were seen once. About this clonotype: The target antigen is unknown.

This sequence joins TRBV6-6 and TRBJ1-6, with D possibly matching TRBD1 (6 bases). Sequencing was performed on CD8+ T cells from cultured PBMCs, taken from culture after CMV antigen stimulation. The clonotype originates from a human donor in good health (CMV status not recorded). Some clones in this sample may be carry-over from other donors' samples. CDR3 coding DNA: TGTGCCAGCAGTCTCGAACCGGTGGGGGGCTATTCACCCCTCCACTTT. This translates into CASSLEPVGGYSPLHF.